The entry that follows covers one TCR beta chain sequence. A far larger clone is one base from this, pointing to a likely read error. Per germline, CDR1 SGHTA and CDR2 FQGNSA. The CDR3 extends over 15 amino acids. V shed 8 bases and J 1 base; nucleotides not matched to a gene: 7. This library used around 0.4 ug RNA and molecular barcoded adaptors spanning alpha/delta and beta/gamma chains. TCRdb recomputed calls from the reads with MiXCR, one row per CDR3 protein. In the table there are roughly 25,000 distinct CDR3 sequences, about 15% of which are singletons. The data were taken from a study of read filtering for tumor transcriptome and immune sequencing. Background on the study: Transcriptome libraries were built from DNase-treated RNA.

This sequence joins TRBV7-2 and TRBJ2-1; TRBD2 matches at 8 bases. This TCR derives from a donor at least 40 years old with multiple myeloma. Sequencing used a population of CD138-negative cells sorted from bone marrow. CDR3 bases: TGTGCCAGCGACGGGGGCGGGAGGTCCTACAATGAGCAGTTCTTC. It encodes CASDGGGRSYNEQFF.